This T cell receptor beta chain was profiled in a study of T cell repertoires in cytomegalovirus infection (dated by TCRdb to the late 2010s). Study-wide context: Donor HLA type was relevant to the analysis, because carriage of CMV infection together with the matching HLA type was indicated by public TCR beta signatures.

The CDR3, cysteine through phenylalanine, is 13 amino acids long. Of the read, only the CDR3 DNA is kept; its 39 bases are in frame from base 1. Reading the germline V gene gives CDR1 MNHEY and CDR2 SVGAGI. V loses 5 bases of germline sequence and J loses 6 bases, and the interval between the two ends is 14 bases. Instrument used: Illumina HiSeq 1500. TCRdb handled the public reads itself, with Q25 trimming in fastp and clone calling in MiXCR, and kept productive beta chains. Identical CDR3 protein sequences are pooled into one entry, listed with their most common genes and DNA. In all, the sample holds 200,000 to 250,000 distinct CDR3 sequences, and approximately 13% of those were seen once. The biggest ten clones account for 1.6% of the sample. This clonotype has more than one count but fewer than ten. The antigen it recognizes is unknown. No base-level quality is on record; no much larger clone is a single base apart.

The research as a whole found: The ex vivo response was dominated by HLA-C-restricted CMV-specific TCR beta clonotypes, which also provided the single most frequent clonotype in two of eight donors. In both this cohort and an independent roughly 360-donor cohort, the cumulative frequency of public TCR beta family members distinguished carriers of CMV infection plus the relevant HLA type.

The receptor chain draws on TRBV6-5 and TRBJ2-7; the best D guess is TRBD2, with 5 bases matching. The receptor's source is a human donor in good health (CMV status not recorded). Some clones in this sample may be carry-over from other donors' samples. Sequenced input: PBMCs. The DNA sequence is TGTGCCAGCAGTCCCGGGATCCCCCGCGAGCAGTACTTC. This codes for CASSPGIPREQYF.